This T cell receptor (beta chain) was captured by sequencing in a study of blood T cells in healthy people across ages. Extractions gave at least 5 micrograms of total RNA per sample. The CDR3 contains 12 residues. Trimming cost V 4 bases and J 13 bases; bases outside gene matches: 4. As for this clonotype: The antigen remains undetermined.

A second PCR, run for roughly 7 to 12 cycles, used a sample-barcoded 5' primer plus a J-beta primer mix. MiXCR, applied by TCRdb to the 5' RACE reads, yields one record per CDR3 protein. The repertoire holds some 750,000 distinct CDR3 sequences, with roughly 20% as singletons. General observations from the study: Diversity estimates drawn from one million T cells were deemed underestimates.

Sequences were obtained from blood. This clonotype originated in a man between 65 and 85 years old in good health. The chain is built from TRBV12-3 or TRBV12-4 and TRBJ2-6; TRBD2 matches 7 bases. The CDR3 reads CASSSPGGVLTF. DNA of the CDR3: TGTGCCAGCAGTTCTCCGGGAGGAGTCCTGACTTTC.